The subject of this entry is one T cell receptor beta chain. Its antigen is unknown. The data were obtained in a study of blood T cells in healthy people across ages. The study drew donors from healthy Caucasian individuals in Russia aged about 6 to 90. General study findings and limits: The unknown donor CMV status may have confounded expanded clonotype changes.

PCR was performed a second time for about 6 to 11 cycles using a sample-barcoded 5' primer and a J-beta primer mix. Via MiXCR, TCRdb re-called the 5' RACE reads, giving one row per CDR3 protein. The table lists hundreds of thousands of distinct CDR3 sequences, roughly half of them singletons, with approximately 13% in the top ten. The CDR3 contains 14 residues. Germline CDR1 MGHDK, CDR2 SYGVNS. The V and J ends lost 3 bases and 1 base respectively, with 10 bases between them. Sequenced: blood. This TCR derives from a woman older than 75 in good health. The rearrangement links TRBV25-1 to TRBJ2-7; D gene uncertain. The CDR3 coding sequence is TGTGCCAGCAGTGACCAGTTTAGGTCCTACGAGCAGTACTTC. This sequence encodes CASSDQFRSYEQYF.